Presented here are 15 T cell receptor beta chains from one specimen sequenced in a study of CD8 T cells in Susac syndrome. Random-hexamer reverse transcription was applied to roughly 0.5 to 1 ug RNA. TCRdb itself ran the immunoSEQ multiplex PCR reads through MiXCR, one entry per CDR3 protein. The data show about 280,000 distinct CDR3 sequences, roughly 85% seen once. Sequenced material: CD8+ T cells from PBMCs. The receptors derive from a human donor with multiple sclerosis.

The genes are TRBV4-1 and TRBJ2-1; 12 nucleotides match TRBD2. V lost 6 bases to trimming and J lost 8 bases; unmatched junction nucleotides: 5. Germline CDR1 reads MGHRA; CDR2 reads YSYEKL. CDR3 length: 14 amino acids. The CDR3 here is CASRLAGGPDEQFF. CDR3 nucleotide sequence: TGCGCCAGCAGGCTAGCGGGAGGGCCAGATGAGCAGTTCTTC.

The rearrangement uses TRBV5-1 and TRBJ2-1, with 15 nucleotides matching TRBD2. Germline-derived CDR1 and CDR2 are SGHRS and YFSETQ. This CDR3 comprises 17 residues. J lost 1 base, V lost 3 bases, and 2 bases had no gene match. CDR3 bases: TGCGCCAGCAGCTGGGGGACTAGCGGGAGGTCCTACAATGAGCAGTTCTTC. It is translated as CASSWGTSGRSYNEQFF.

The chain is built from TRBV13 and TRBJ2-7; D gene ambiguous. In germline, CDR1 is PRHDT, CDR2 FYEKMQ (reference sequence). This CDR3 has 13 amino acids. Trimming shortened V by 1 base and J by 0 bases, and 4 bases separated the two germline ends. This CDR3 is CASSLENSYEQYF. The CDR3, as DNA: TGTGCCAGCAGCTTAGAAAACTCCTACGAGCAGTACTTC.

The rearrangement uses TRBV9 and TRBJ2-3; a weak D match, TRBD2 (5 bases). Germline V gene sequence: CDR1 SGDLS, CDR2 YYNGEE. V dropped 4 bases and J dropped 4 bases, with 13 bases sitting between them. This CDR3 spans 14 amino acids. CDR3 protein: CASSPSGNADTQYF. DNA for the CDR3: TGTGCCAGCAGCCCCTCCGGGAACGCAGATACGCAGTATTTT.

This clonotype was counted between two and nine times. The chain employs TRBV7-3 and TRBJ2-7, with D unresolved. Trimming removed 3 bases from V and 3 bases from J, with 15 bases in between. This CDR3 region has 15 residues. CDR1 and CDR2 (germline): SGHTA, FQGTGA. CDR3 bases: TGTGCCAGCAGCTTCGGGCCATCCGGCCTCTACGAGCAGTACTTC. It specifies CASSFGPSGLYEQYF. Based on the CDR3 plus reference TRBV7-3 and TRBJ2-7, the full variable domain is GAGVSQTPSNKVTEKGKYVELRCDPISGHTALYWYRQSLGQGPEFLIYFQGTGAADDSGLPNDRFFAVRPEGSVSTLKIQRTERGDSAVYLCASSFGPSGLYEQYFGPGTRLTVT.

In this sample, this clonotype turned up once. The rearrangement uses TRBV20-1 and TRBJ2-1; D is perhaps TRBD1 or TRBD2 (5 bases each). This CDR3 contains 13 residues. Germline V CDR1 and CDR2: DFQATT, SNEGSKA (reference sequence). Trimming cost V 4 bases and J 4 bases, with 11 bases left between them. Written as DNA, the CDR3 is TGCAGTGCTAAGGGACCCGGGTACAATGAGCAGTTCTTC. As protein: CSAKGPGYNEQFF.

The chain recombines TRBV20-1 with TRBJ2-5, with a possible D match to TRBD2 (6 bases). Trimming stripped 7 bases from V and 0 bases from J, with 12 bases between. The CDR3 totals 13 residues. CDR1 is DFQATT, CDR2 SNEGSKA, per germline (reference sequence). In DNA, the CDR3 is TGCAGTGATAGCGGAGGTAACCAAGAGACCCAGTACTTC. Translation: CSDSGGNQETQYF.

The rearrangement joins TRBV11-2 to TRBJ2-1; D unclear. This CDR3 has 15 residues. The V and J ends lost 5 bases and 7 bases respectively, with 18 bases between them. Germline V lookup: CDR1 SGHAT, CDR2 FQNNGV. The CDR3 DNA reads TGTGCCAGCAGCCCATGGGTAGCCCCCAGGAATGAGCAGTTCTTC. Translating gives CASSPWVAPRNEQFF. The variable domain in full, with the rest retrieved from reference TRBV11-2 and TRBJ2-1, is EAGVAQSPRYKIIEKRQSVAFWCNPISGHATLYWYQQILGQGPKLLIQFQNNGVVDDSQLPKDRFSAERLKGVDSTLKIQPAKLEDSAVYLCASSPWVAPRNEQFFGPGTRLTVL.

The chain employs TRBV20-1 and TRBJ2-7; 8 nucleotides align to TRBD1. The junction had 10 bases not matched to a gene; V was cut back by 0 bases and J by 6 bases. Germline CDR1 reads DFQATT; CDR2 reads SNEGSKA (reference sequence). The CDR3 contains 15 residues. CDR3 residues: CSARESFRTGPEQYF. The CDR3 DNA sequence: TGCAGTGCTAGAGAATCGTTCCGGACAGGGCCCGAGCAGTACTTC.

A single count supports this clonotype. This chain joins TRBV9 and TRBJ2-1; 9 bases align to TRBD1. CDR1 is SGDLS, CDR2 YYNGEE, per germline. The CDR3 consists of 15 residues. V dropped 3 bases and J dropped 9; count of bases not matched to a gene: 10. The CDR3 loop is CASSAPGTGKVEQFF. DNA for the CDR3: TGTGCCAGCAGCGCCCCCGGGACAGGGAAGGTTGAGCAGTTCTTC.

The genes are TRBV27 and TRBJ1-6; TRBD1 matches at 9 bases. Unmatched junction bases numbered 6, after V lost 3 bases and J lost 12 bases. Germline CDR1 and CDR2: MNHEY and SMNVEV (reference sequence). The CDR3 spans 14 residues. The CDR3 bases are TGTGCCAGCAGTTTGACAGGGGGGCCTAGACCCCTCCACTTT. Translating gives CASSLTGGPRPLHF.

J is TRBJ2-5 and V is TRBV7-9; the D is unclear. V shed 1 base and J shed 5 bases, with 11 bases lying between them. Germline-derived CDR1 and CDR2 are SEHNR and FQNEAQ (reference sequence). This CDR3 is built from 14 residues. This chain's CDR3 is CASSLVGLSETQYF. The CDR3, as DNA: TGTGCCAGCAGCTTAGTTGGGCTATCGGAGACCCAGTACTTC.

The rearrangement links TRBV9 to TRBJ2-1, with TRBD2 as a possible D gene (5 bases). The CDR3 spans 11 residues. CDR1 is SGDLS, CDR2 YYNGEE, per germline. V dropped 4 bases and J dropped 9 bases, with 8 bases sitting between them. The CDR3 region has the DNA TGTGCCAGCAGCACCCGGGGTGAGCAGTTCTTC. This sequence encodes CASSTRGEQFF.

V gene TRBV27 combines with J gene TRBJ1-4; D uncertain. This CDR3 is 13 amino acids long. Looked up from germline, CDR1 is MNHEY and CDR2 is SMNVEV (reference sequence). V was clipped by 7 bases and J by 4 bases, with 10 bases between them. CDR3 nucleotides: TGTGCCAGCAAACGGGTCTATAATGAAAAACTGTTTTTT. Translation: CASKRVYNEKLFF.

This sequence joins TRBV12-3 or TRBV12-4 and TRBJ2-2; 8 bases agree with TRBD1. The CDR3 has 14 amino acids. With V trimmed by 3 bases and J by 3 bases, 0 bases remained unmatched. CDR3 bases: TGTGCCAGCAGTTTGGACAGGGACACCGGGGAGCTGTTTTTT. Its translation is CASSLDRDTGELFF.